These T cell receptor beta chains were read from a single sample in a study of T-cell reconstitution after alpha-beta-depleted transplantation in children. TCRdb re-called the PCR reads through MiXCR, storing one row per CDR3 protein. The data show fewer than 350,000 distinct CDR3 sequences, under 14% seen once. The sequenced sample was peripheral blood, obtained 180 days after TCRalphabeta/CD19-depleted stem cell transplant. The receptors were gathered from a male patient aged 2 to 9 who had a stem cell transplant for chronic granulomatous disease, so the T cells may come from the graft donor. The CDR3 runs from the conserved cysteine through the conserved F or W. The D gene is left open where the match is weak. Sizes are listed as once, few, many or a size class.

j_call: TRBJ1-2
d_call: NA
v_call: TRBV19
clone_size: many
cdr3_nt: TGTGCCACCGCAACCGACGGGGACGGATATGGCTACACCTTC
cdr3_aa: CATATDGDGYGYTF

j_call: TRBJ2-4
d_call: TRBD2
v_call: TRBV12-3/TRBV12-4
clone_size: many
cdr3_nt: TGTGCCAGCAGGCGGGGCGGGAGTCCTTACTTC
cdr3_aa: CASRRGGSPYF

j_call: TRBJ2-7
d_call: NA
v_call: TRBV28
clone_size: many
cdr3_nt: TGTGCCAGCACCCTGGGTGGCGTACGCGAGCAGTACTTC
cdr3_aa: CASTLGGVREQYF

j_call: TRBJ1-4
d_call: NA
v_call: TRBV4-1
clone_size: few
cdr3_nt: TGCGCCAGCGCGATAGGGTCTACTAATGAAAAACTGTTTTTT
cdr3_aa: CASAIGSTNEKLFF

j_call: TRBJ2-1
d_call: NA
v_call: TRBV27
clone_size: many
cdr3_nt: TGTGCCAGCAGTTTTCGGGGTCTGAATGAGCAGTTCTTC
cdr3_aa: CASSFRGLNEQFF

j_call: TRBJ2-3
d_call: NA
v_call: TRBV20-1
clone_size: many
cdr3_nt: TGCAGTGCTAGAGATGTGATGGCGCAGTATTTT
cdr3_aa: CSARDVMAQYF

j_call: TRBJ2-3
d_call: TRBD2
v_call: TRBV27
clone_size: many
cdr3_nt: TGTGCCAGCACATTCATAGCGGGAAGCACAGATACGCAGTATTTT
cdr3_aa: CASTFIAGSTDTQYF

j_call: TRBJ1-5
d_call: TRBD1
v_call: TRBV12-3/TRBV12-4
clone_size: few
cdr3_nt: TGTGCCAGCAGTTGGACAGGTCACTTCAATCAGCCCCAGCATTTT
cdr3_aa: CASSWTGHFNQPQHF

j_call: TRBJ2-7
d_call: TRBD2
v_call: TRBV7-2
clone_size: many
cdr3_nt: TGTGCCAGCAGCTTAGATCTAGCGGGGTCCTACGAGCAGTACTTC
cdr3_aa: CASSLDLAGSYEQYF

j_call: TRBJ2-2
d_call: TRBD2
v_call: TRBV12-3/TRBV12-4
clone_size: many
cdr3_nt: TGTGCCAGCAGCCTCGTAGCGGGAGGCGCCGGGGAGCTGTTTTTT
cdr3_aa: CASSLVAGGAGELFF

j_call: TRBJ2-3
d_call: TRBD2
v_call: TRBV7-2
clone_size: many
cdr3_nt: TGTGCCAGCAGCTTAGTAGCGGGAACCAGCACAGATACGCAGTATTTT
cdr3_aa: CASSLVAGTSTDTQYF